The present entry profiles one T cell receptor beta chain with its context. This specimen comes from a study of blood T cell repertoires in COVID-19. Germline loops: CDR1 DFQATT, CDR2 SNEGSKA (reference sequence). The CDR3 totals 12 residues. Trimming stripped 6 bases from V and 5 bases from J, with 14 bases between. Here immunoSEQ multiplex PCR was the method, and the copy in TCRdb shows in-frame clones only, minus some. This sample has more than 100,000 clones, with about 92% found just once. This chain links TRBV20-1 with TRBJ2-7; tentatively, D is TRBD1 (6 bases). Material for sequencing was peripheral blood. This clonotype was obtained from a woman older than 75 in a cohort sampled during active COVID-19. CDR3 region: CSASRGSNEQYF. Written as DNA, the CDR3 is TGCAGTGCCAGTAGGGGGAGTAACGAGCAGTACTTC.